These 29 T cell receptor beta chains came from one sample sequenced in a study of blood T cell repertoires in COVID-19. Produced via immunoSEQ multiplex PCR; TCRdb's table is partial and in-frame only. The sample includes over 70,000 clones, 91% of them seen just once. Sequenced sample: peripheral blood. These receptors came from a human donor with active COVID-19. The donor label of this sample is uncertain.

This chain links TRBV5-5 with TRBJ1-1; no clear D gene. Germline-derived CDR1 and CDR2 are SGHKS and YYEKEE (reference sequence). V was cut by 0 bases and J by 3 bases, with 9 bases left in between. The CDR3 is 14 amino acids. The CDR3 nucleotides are TGTGCCAGCAGCTTGGACCCGGGAGACACTGAAGCTTTCTTT. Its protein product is CASSLDPGDTEAFF.

The CDR3 protein is CASSLVGSRGAQETQYF. As DNA, the CDR3 is TGTGCCAGCAGCTTAGTAGGTAGCAGGGGGGCCCAAGAGACCCAGTACTTC. The V and J genes are TRBV11-2 and TRBJ2-5, with a weak D call TRBD1 (7 bases). The CDR3 totals 17 residues. Germline CDR1 SGHAT, CDR2 FQNNGV. V was trimmed by 1 base and J by 1 base, leaving 16 bases between them. Supplemented by reference TRBV11-2 and TRBJ2-5, the full variable domain reads EAGVAQSPRYKIIEKRQSVAFWCNPISGHATLYWYQQILGQGPKLLIQFQNNGVVDDSQLPKDRFSAERLKGVDSTLKIQPAKLEDSAVYLCASSLVGSRGAQETQYFGPGTRLLVL.

The CDR3 protein is CASSYAPGTGNSPLHF. The CDR3, as DNA: TGTGCCAGCAGTTACGCTCCCGGGACAGGAAATTCACCCCTCCACTTT. This sequence joins TRBV6-6 and TRBJ1-6; 8 bases match TRBD1. CDR1 is MNHNY and CDR2 is SVGAGI in the germline V gene (reference sequence). The CDR3 length is 16 residues. V lost 2 bases and J lost 7; bases outside the gene matches: 7.

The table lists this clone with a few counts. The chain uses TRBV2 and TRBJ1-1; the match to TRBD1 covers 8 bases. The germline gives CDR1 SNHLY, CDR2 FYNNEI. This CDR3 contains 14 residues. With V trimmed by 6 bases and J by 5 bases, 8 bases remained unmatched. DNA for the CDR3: TGTGCCAGCAGGGACGGACAGGGAAAGACTGAAGCTTTCTTT. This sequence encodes CASRDGQGKTEAFF.

The CDR3 here is CASSWEGGRTDTQYF. The CDR3 bases are TGTGCCAGCAGTTGGGAGGGGGGTCGCACAGATACGCAGTATTTT. The V gene is TRBV6-2 or TRBV6-3, the J gene TRBJ2-3, with a possible D match to TRBD2 (7 bases). Trimming removed 4 bases at V and 1 base at J, with 12 bases between. This CDR3 is 15 amino acids long. Germline lookup yields CDR1 MNHEY and CDR2 SVGEGT.

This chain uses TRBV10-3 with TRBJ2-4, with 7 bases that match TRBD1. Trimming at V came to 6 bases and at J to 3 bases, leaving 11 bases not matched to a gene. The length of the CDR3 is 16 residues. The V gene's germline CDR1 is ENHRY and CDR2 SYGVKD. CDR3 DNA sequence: TGTGCCATCAGCGCTACAGGGGCCTTAAGCAAAAACATTCAGTACTTC. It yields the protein CAISATGALSKNIQYF.

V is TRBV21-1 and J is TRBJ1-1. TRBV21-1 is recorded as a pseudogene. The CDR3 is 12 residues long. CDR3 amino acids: CASTHSMSEAFF. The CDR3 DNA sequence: TGTGCCAGCACCCACTCTATGTCCGAAGCTTTCTTT.

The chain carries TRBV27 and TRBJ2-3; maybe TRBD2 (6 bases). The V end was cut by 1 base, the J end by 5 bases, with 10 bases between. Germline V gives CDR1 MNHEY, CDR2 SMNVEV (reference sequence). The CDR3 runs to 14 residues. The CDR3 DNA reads TGTGCCAGCAGTTTATTACTAGCAGTAGATACGCAGTATTTT. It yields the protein CASSLLLAVDTQYF.

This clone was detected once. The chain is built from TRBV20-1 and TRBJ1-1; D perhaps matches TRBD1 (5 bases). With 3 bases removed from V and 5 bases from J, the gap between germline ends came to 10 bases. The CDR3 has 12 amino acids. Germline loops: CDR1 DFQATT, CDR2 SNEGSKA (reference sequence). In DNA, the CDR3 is TGCAGTGCTAGTAGGGAGGGGACTGAAGCTTTCTTT. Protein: CSASREGTEAFF.

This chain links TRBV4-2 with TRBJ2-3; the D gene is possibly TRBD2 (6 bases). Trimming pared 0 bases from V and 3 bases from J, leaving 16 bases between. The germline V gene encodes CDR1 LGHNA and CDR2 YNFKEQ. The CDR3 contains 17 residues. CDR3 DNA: TGTGCCAGCAGCCAAGATAGGGCCGACCGGGGGACAGATACGCAGTATTTT. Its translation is CASSQDRADRGTDTQYF.

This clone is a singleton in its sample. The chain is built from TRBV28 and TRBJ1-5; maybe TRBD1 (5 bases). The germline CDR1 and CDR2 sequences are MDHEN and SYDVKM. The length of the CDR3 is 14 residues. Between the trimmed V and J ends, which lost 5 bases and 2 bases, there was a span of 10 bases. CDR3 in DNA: TGTGCCAGCAGTCAGGGAGGAGGCAATCAGCCCCAGCATTTT. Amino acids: CASSQGGGNQPQHF.

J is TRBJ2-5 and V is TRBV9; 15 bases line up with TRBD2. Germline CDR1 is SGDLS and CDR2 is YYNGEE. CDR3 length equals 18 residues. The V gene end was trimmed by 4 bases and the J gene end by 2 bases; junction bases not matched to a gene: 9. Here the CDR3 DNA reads TGTGCCAGCAGCCAAGGACTAGCGGGGGGGCCTACTCAAGAGACCCAGTACTTC. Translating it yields CASSQGLAGGPTQETQYF.

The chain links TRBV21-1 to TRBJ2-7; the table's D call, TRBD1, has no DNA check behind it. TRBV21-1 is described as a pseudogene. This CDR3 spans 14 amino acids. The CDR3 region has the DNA TGTGCCAGCAGCAAGAGACAGGGCACCTACGAGCAGTACTTC. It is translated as CASSKRQGTYEQYF.

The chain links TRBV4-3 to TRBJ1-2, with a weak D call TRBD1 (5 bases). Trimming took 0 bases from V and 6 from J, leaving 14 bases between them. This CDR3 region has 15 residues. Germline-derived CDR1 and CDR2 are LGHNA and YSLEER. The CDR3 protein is CASSQDPGLGHGYTF. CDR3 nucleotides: TGCGCCAGCAGCCAAGATCCAGGCCTGGGGCATGGCTACACCTTC.

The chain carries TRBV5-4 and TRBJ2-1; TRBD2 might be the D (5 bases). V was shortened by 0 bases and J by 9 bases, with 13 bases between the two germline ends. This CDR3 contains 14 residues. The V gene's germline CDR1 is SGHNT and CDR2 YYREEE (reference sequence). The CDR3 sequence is CASSLGTSVGEQFF. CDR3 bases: TGTGCCAGCAGCTTGGGGACTTCTGTGGGTGAGCAGTTCTTC.

This CDR3 reads CAARRGVGPDTQYF. In DNA, the CDR3 is TGTGCCGCCAGGAGGGGAGTGGGGCCAGATACGCAGTATTTT. The genes are TRBV10-3 and TRBJ2-3, with D perhaps TRBD2 (6 bases). The V and J ends lost 11 bases and 4 bases respectively, with 19 bases between them. Germline loops: CDR1 ENHRY, CDR2 SYGVKD. The CDR3 is 14 residues long.

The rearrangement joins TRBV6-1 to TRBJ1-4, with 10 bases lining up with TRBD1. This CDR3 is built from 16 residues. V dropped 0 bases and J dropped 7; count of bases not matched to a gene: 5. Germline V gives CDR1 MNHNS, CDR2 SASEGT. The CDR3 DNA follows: TGTGCCAGCAGTGAAGCCCGGGGGACAGGGGCTGAAAAACTGTTTTTT. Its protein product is CASSEARGTGAEKLFF.

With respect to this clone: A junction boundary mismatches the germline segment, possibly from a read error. The CDR3: CAISRDRGTEQYF. CDR3 sequence (DNA): TGTGCCATCAGCCGGGACAGGGGGACGGAGCAGTACTTC. This chain joins TRBV15 and TRBJ2-7, with 11 bases fitting TRBD1. Germline CDR1 reads LNHNV; CDR2 reads YYDKDF (reference sequence). The CDR3 covers 13 residues.

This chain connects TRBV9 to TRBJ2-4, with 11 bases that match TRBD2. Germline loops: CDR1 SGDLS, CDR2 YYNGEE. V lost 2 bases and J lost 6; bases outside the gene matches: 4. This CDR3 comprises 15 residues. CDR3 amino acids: CASSVGTSGLNIQYF. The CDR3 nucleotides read TGTGCCAGCAGCGTCGGGACTAGCGGATTAAACATTCAGTACTTC. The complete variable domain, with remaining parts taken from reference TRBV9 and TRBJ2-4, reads DSGVTQTPKHLITATGQRVTLRCSPRSGDLSVYWYQQSLDQGLQFLIQYYNGEERAKGNILERFSAQQFPDLHSELNLSSLELGDSALYFCASSVGTSGLNIQYFGAGTRLSVL.

This CDR3 is CASSDILGAYTEAFF. Written as DNA, the CDR3 is TGTGCCAGCAGTGATATATTAGGGGCGTACACTGAAGCTTTCTTT. The rearrangement joins TRBV6-1 to TRBJ1-1; a weak D match, TRBD1 (5 bases). Germline CDR1 MNHNS, CDR2 SASEGT. The CDR3 is 15 amino acids. V lost 3 bases and J 3 bases, leaving 14 bases between the germline ends.

Written as DNA, the CDR3 is TGTGCCAGCAGCTTTGCCCCGACAGGGGGCAATGAGCAGTTCTTC. Amino acid sequence: CASSFAPTGGNEQFF. V is TRBV11-3 and J is TRBJ2-1; 9 bases line up with TRBD1. The CDR3 runs 15 residues. The germline V gene has CDR1 SGHNT and CDR2 YENEEA. V lost 3 bases to trimming and J lost 6 bases; unmatched junction nucleotides: 6.

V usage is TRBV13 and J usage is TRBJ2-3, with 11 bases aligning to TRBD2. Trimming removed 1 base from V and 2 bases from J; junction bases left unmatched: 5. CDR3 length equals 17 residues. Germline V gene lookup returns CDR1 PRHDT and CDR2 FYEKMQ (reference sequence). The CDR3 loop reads CASSLAASGGFTDTQYF. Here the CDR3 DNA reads TGTGCCAGCAGCTTAGCGGCTAGCGGGGGGTTCACAGATACGCAGTATTTT.

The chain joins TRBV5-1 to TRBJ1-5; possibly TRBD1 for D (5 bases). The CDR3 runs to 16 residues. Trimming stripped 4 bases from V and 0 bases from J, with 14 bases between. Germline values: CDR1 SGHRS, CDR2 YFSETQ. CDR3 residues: CASSPSWGDSNQPQHF. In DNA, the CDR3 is TGCGCCAGCAGCCCTTCATGGGGGGATAGCAATCAGCCCCAGCATTTT.

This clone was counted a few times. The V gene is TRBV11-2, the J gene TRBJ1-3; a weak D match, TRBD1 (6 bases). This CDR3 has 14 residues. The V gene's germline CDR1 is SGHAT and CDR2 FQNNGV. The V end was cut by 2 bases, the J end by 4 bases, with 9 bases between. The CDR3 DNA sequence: TGTGCCAGCAGCTTACACAGGGTCGGAAACACCATATATTTT. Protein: CASSLHRVGNTIYF.

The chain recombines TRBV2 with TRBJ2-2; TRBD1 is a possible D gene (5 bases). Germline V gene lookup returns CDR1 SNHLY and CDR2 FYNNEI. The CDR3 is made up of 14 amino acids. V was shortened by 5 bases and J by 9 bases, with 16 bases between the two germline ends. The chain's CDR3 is CASSLGQVLRELFF. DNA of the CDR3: TGTGCCAGCAGTTTGGGGCAGGTCTTAAGGGAGCTGTTTTTT. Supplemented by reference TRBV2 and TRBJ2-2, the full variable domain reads EPEVTQTPSHQVTQMGQEVILRCVPISNHLYFYWYRQILGQKVEFLVSFYNNEISEKSEIFDDQFSVERPDGSNFTLKIRSTKLEDSAMYFCASSLGQVLRELFFGEGSRLTVL.

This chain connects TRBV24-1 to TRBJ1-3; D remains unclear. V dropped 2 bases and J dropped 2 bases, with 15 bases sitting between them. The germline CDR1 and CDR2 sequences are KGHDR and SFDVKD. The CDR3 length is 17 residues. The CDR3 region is CATSDSPNGRPGNTIYF. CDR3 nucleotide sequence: TGTGCCACCAGTGATTCCCCAAATGGGAGGCCTGGAAACACCATATATTTT.

The CDR3 spells CASSANPDTGELFF. The CDR3 DNA follows: TGTGCCAGCAGCGCAAACCCAGACACCGGGGAGCTGTTTTTT. This chain connects TRBV9 to TRBJ2-2, with D uncertain. Germline CDR1 is SGDLS and CDR2 is YYNGEE. The CDR3 has 14 amino acids. V lost 3 bases and J 3 bases, leaving 9 bases between the germline ends.

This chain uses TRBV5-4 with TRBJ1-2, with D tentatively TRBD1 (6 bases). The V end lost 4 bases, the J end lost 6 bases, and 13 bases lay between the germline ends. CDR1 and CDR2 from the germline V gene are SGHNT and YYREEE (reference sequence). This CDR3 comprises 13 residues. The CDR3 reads CASSVRQVHGYTF. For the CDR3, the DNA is TGTGCCAGCAGCGTGCGACAGGTCCATGGCTACACCTTC.

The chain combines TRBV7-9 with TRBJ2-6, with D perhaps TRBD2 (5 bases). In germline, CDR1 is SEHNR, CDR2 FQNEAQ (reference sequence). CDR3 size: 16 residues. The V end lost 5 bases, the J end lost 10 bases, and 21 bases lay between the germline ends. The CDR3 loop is CASSQREGSSGNVLTF. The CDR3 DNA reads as TGTGCCAGCAGCCAACGTGAGGGTTCGAGTGGTAACGTCCTGACTTTC.